One sample yielded the 17 T cell receptor beta chains listed below, sequenced in a study of T cell repertoires in cytomegalovirus infection. TCRdb itself ran the reads through MiXCR, one entry per CDR3 protein. The sample records hundreds of thousands of distinct CDR3 sequences, more than 20% being singletons. The sequencing input was CD8+ T cells from PBMCs. The source is a human donor in good health (CMV status not recorded). Some clones in this sample may be carry-over from other donors' samples.

This clonotype has a count of ten or more. This chain joins TRBV7-6 and TRBJ2-3; 13 bases line up with TRBD2. The V gene end was trimmed by 1 base and the J gene end by 4 bases; junction bases not matched to a gene: 5. The CDR3 is made up of 17 amino acids. Germline loops: CDR1 SGHVS, CDR2 FNYEAQ. CDR3 region: CASSLEGLAGAADTQYF. The DNA of the CDR3 is TGTGCCAGCAGCTTAGAAGGACTAGCGGGGGCCGCAGATACGCAGTATTTT.

On this clonotype itself: A read error is possible here, since a much larger clone lies one base away. The CDR3 coding sequence is TGTACCAGCATCAACCTGGGTTCGGTTTCACCCCTCCACTTT. Protein: CTSINLGSVSPLHF. The rearrangement uses TRBV28 and TRBJ1-6; D uncertain. Germline values: CDR1 MDHEN, CDR2 SYDVKM. The length of the CDR3 is 14 residues.

This clonotype was seen a handful of times. The V gene is TRBV5-1, the J gene TRBJ2-1; the match to TRBD1 covers 10 bases. V lost 4 bases to trimming and J lost 5 bases; unmatched junction nucleotides: 6. CDR3 length: 15 residues. Germline V gene lookup returns CDR1 SGHRS and CDR2 YFSETQ. CDR3: CASSDRDRGHNEQFF. The CDR3 region has the DNA TGCGCCAGCAGCGACCGGGACAGGGGCCACAATGAGCAGTTCTTC. The full variable domain, with the rest looked up from reference TRBV5-1 and TRBJ2-1, is KAGVTQTPRYLIKTRGQQVTLSCSPISGHRSVSWYQQTPGQGLQFLFEYFSETQRNKGNFPGRFSGRQFSNSRSEMNVSTLELGDSALYLCASSDRDRGHNEQFFGPGTRLTVL.

A few counts support this clonotype. A much larger clone is a single base away; this may be a read error. The J gene is TRBJ2-2, the V gene TRBV3-1, with D unresolved. The length of the CDR3 is 12 residues. Germline V gene lookup returns CDR1 LGHDT and CDR2 YNNKEL (reference sequence). The V end lost 7 bases, the J end lost 1 base, and 4 bases lay between the germline ends. CDR3 region: CASKGNTGELFF. For the CDR3, the DNA is TGTGCCAGCAAGGGGAACACCGGGGAGCTGTTTTTT.

This chain uses TRBV5-1 with TRBJ2-2, with D possibly TRBD2 on 6 matching bases. CDR3 length: 14 amino acids. V lost 9 bases and J 1 base, leaving 13 bases between the germline ends. Germline V gene data show CDR1 as SGHRS and CDR2 as YFSETQ. In nucleotides, the CDR3 is TGCGCCACTCCCGTCGGGGGGAACACCGGGGAGCTGTTTTTT. As protein: CATPVGGNTGELFF.

The CDR3 DNA follows: TGTGCCAGCCCCCTGGGGAGGGGTGATGGCTACACCTTC. Translation gives CASPLGRGDGYTF. V gene TRBV2 combines with J gene TRBJ1-2; the D gene is possibly TRBD1 (5 bases). V was clipped by 8 bases and J by 6 bases, with 16 bases between them. The germline CDR1 and CDR2 sequences are SNHLY and FYNNEI. The CDR3 is made up of 13 amino acids.

The V and J genes are TRBV12-3 or TRBV12-4 and TRBJ2-1, with 11 bases lining up with TRBD2. This CDR3 has 14 amino acids. Written as DNA, the CDR3 is TGTGTCGTCCCTAGCGGGGGGAACTACAATGAGCAGTTCTTC. Translated, it gives CVVPSGGNYNEQFF.

Comment on this clonotype: It may be a read error: a sequence one base away is much more abundant. This chain links TRBV7-6 with TRBJ1-1, with D hard to call. Trimming cost V 1 base and J 6 bases, with 9 bases left between them. Germline values: CDR1 SGHVS, CDR2 FNYEAQ. CDR3 length: 13 residues. The CDR3 reads CASSLERLPEAFF. DNA of the CDR3: TGTGCCAGCAGCTTAGAGAGGTTGCCTGAAGCTTTCTTT.

J is TRBJ2-4 and V is TRBV20-1; no clear D. This CDR3 has 11 amino acids. The V and J ends lost 6 bases and 10 bases respectively, with 13 bases between them. The V gene's germline CDR1 is DFQATT and CDR2 SNEGSKA (reference sequence). This CDR3 is CSATDPSIQYF. The CDR3 DNA is TGCAGTGCCACAGACCCATCGATTCAGTACTTC.

This clonotype came up a few times. The chain has TRBV6-5 and TRBJ1-2; D is ambiguous. The ends were cut back, 2 bases at V and 6 bases at J, with 13 bases in the middle. Looked up from germline, CDR1 is MNHEY and CDR2 is SVGAGI. The CDR3 is made up of 14 amino acids. Here the CDR3 reads CASSYRPGLNGYTF. In DNA, the CDR3 is TGTGCCAGCAGTTACCGACCGGGATTGAATGGCTACACCTTC.

The chain combines TRBV20-1 with TRBJ1-2; D is unclear. This CDR3 has 9 residues. Germline V lookup: CDR1 DFQATT, CDR2 SNEGSKA (reference sequence). Trimming pared 6 bases from V and 8 bases from J, leaving 7 bases between. CDR3 residues: CSAAGGYTF. CDR3 nucleotides: TGCAGTGCCGCAGGAGGCTACACCTTC.

A few counts support this clonotype. The V and J genes are TRBV12-3 or TRBV12-4 and TRBJ2-7; tentative D call: TRBD1 (6 bases). This CDR3 contains 15 residues. V gave up 7 bases and J gave up 5 bases, with 21 bases separating them. The CDR3 loop reads CASKTGTSSRNEQYF. The CDR3 DNA follows: TGTGCCAGCAAAACTGGGACATCTAGTAGGAACGAGCAGTACTTC.

V gene TRBV14 combines with J gene TRBJ1-1; 7 nucleotides match TRBD1. CDR1 SGHDN and CDR2 FVKESK come from the germline V gene. This CDR3 is built from 15 residues. The V gene end was trimmed by 0 bases and the J gene end by 3 bases; junction bases not matched to a gene: 4. Here the CDR3 reads CASSQEQGRYTEAFF. For the CDR3, the DNA is TGTGCCAGCAGCCAAGAACAGGGGCGCTACACTGAAGCTTTCTTT.

V usage is TRBV27 and J usage is TRBJ2-1; 9 bases line up with TRBD2. V shed 7 bases, J shed 9 bases, and the junction held 10 bases outside the gene matches. CDR3 length: 14 residues. Germline CDR1 is MNHEY and CDR2 is SMNVEV (reference sequence). For the CDR3, the DNA is TGTGCCAGCACCAAGCGGGGGGCCAGGGGTGAGCAGTTCTTC. This encodes CASTKRGARGEQFF.

This clonotype has more than one count but fewer than ten. The chain combines TRBV20-1 with TRBJ1-5, with 8 bases fitting TRBD1. This CDR3 has 17 residues. The junction had 13 bases not matched to a gene; V was cut back by 6 bases and J by 0 bases. CDR1 and CDR2 (germline): DFQATT, SNEGSKA (reference sequence). This CDR3 reads CSARDRGDKNSNQPQHF. The DNA of the CDR3 is TGCAGTGCCCGAGACAGGGGCGATAAAAATAGCAATCAGCCCCAGCATTTT.

The chain links TRBV4-3 to TRBJ1-2; 7 positions agree with TRBD1. The ends lost 2 bases at V and 0 bases at J; junction bases unmatched: 3. CDR3 size: 15 residues. CDR1 is LGHNA, CDR2 YSLEER, per germline. The CDR3 bases are TGCGCCAGCAGCCAATTGACAGGGTCTAACTATGGCTACACCTTC. Translating it yields CASSQLTGSNYGYTF.

This clonotype has a handful of counts. The chain links TRBV29-1 to TRBJ1-5; D is unresolved. The CDR3 sequence is 14 residues long. Germline V gene lookup returns CDR1 SQVTM and CDR2 ANQGSEA. Trimming stripped 0 bases from V and 8 bases from J, with 14 bases between. This chain's CDR3 is CSVEDPNTQEPQHF. Written as DNA, the CDR3 is TGCAGCGTTGAAGACCCTAACACTCAAGAGCCCCAGCATTTT.